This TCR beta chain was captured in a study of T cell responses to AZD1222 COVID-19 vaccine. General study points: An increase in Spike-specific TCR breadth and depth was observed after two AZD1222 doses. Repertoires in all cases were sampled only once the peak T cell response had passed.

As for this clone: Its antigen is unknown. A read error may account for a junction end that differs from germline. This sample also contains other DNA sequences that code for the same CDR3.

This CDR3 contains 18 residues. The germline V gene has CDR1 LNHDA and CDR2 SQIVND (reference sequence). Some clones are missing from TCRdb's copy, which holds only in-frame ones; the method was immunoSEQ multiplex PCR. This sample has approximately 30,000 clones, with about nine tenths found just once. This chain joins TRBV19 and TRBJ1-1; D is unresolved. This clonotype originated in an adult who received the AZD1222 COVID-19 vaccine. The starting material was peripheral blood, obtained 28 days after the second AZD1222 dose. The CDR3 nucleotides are TGTGCTAGTAGTCCTTCTTCAGGTTCCACCAGTCCTAACACTGAAGCTTTCTTT. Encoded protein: CASSPSSGSTSPNTEAFF.